The 32 T cell receptor beta chains reported below all come from one sample, sequenced in a study of T cells in Graves' hyperthyroidism and ophthalmopathy (dated by TCRdb to about 2019). The library was obtained by multiplex PCR. The listed sequencing device is Illumina HiSeq 2000. TCR beta CDR3 regions were amplified from RNA transcripts. For the first round of RT-PCR on the TCR CDR3, the HTBI primer set was used together with the Qiagen OneStep RT-PCR kit. The public sequencing data were trimmed at Q25 with fastp and processed into clonotypes with MiXCR by TCRdb, which kept only in-frame beta chains. Duplicate CDR3 protein sequences are folded into a single record with the most common DNA and genes. The sample records hundreds of thousands of distinct CDR3 sequences, about 20% of which are singletons. The ten largest account for roughly a third of the sample. The specimen sequenced was blood. The receptors were sampled from a young man with Graves' ophthalmopathy.

V gene TRBV5-1 combines with J gene TRBJ1-1, with D perhaps matching TRBD1 (5 bases). This CDR3 is built from 14 residues. CDR1 is SGHRS and CDR2 is YFSETQ in the germline V gene. The V and J ends lost 0 bases and 3 bases respectively, with 9 bases between them. The CDR3 here is CASSLEGHDTEAFF. The CDR3 region has the DNA TGCGCCAGCAGCTTGGAAGGACACGACACTGAAGCTTTCTTT.

The sample holds a few counts of this clonotype. The chain combines TRBV2 with TRBJ2-3; 9 bases fit TRBD1. V was pared by 6 bases and J by 2 bases, with 6 bases of the junction left unmatched. This CDR3 is built from 15 residues. Looked up from germline, CDR1 is SNHLY and CDR2 is FYNNEI. The CDR3 sequence is CASSPQGAFTDTQYF. In DNA form, the CDR3 reads TGTGCCAGCAGCCCACAGGGGGCCTTCACAGATACGCAGTATTTT.

This clonotype was observed many times. V gene TRBV6-1 combines with J gene TRBJ2-3, with D tentatively TRBD2 (5 bases). This CDR3 is built from 11 residues. In germline, CDR1 is MNHNS, CDR2 SASEGT. With 11 bases removed from V and 6 bases from J, the gap between germline ends came to 12 bases. CDR3 sequence: CAAAVRDTQYF. In DNA form, the CDR3 reads TGTGCCGCAGCGGTCCGGGATACGCAGTATTTT.

This clonotype was recorded many times. The V call is TRBV7-2, the J call TRBJ2-5, with 7 nucleotides matching TRBD1. Losses at the gene ends were 5 bases for V and 2 bases for J; bases not matched to a gene: 5. This CDR3 comprises 14 residues. Looked up from germline, CDR1 is SGHTA and CDR2 is FQGNSA. The CDR3 DNA reads as TGTGCCAGCAGCGCCCGGGACAGACAAGAGACCCAGTACTTC. Its protein is CASSARDRQETQYF.

A few counts support this clonotype. This may stem from a read error, because a much larger clone lies one nucleotide away. The rearrangement joins TRBV18 to TRBJ2-5; a possible D gene is TRBD1 (6 bases). The germline CDR1 and CDR2 sequences are KGHSH and LQKENI. V lost 8 bases and J 2 bases, leaving 12 bases between the germline ends. This CDR3 comprises 13 residues. The CDR3: CASSRDKQETQYF. DNA of the CDR3: TGTGCCAGCAGCCGGGACAAACAAGAGACCCAGTACTTC.

This clonotype has a single count. One junction end does not reproduce the germline sequence, and a read error may be involved. V and J are TRBV6-2 or TRBV6-3 and TRBJ2-1; 11 nucleotides align to TRBD2. The CDR3 extends over 18 amino acids. Germline V gene sequence: CDR1 MNHEY, CDR2 SVGEGT. CDR3 amino acids: CASSSIAGGPYSYSEQFF. Here the CDR3 DNA reads TGTGCCAGCAGTTCAATAGCGGGAGGGCCGTACTCCTACAGTGAGCAGTTCTTC.

This clonotype turned up a few times. CDR3 nucleotide sequence: TGTGCCTGGAGTGAAGCATCAATGAAACCTTACGAGCAGTACTTC. It yields the protein CAWSEASMKPYEQYF. The V and J genes are TRBV30 and TRBJ2-7; no firm D call. Trimming removed 1 base at V and 4 bases at J, with 17 bases between. Germline CDR1 is GTSNPN and CDR2 is SVGIG (reference sequence). This CDR3 has 15 residues.

This clonotype has a handful of counts. The chain has TRBV30 and TRBJ2-1; possibly TRBD1 for D (5 bases). The CDR3 is 16 residues long. Germline CDR1 is GTSNPN and CDR2 is SVGIG (reference sequence). V was trimmed by 4 bases and J by 8 bases, leaving 24 bases between them. The CDR3 coding sequence is TGTGCCTGGATGCCCGCCCCCGGATGGGGCAGAGATGAGCAGTTCTTC. Encoded protein: CAWMPAPGWGRDEQFF.

Concerning this clonotype itself: A junction end diverges from the germline sequence, so it may reflect a read error. The V and J genes are TRBV6-1 and TRBJ1-5; weak D call: TRBD1 (6 bases). The CDR3 is 14 residues long. Germline CDR1 MNHNS, CDR2 SASEGT. The CDR3 sequence: CAGSLTGFNQPQHF. The CDR3 nucleotides read TGTGCCGGCAGCCTAACAGGGTTCAATCAGCCCCAGCATTTT.

About this clonotype: A much larger clone sits a single nucleotide away, making a read error possible. V usage is TRBV7-2 and J usage is TRBJ2-2; 12 nucleotides align to TRBD2. The CDR3 spans 16 residues. Germline V gene sequence: CDR1 SGHTA, CDR2 FQGNSA. The V and J ends lost 5 bases and 9 bases, in that order; junction bases with no gene match: 10. This chain's CDR3 is CASSPSGGGASRELFF. The CDR3 nucleotides are TGTGCCAGCAGCCCTAGCGGGGGGGGCGCGAGCAGGGAGCTGTTTTTT.

This clonotype was detected a few times. The rearrangement links TRBV20-1 to TRBJ2-7; 9 positions match TRBD1. Per germline, CDR1 DFQATT and CDR2 SNEGSKA (reference sequence). Unmatched junction bases numbered 8, after V lost 6 bases and J lost 2 bases. CDR3 length: 14 residues. As DNA, the CDR3 is TGCAGTGCGGACAGGGGTCCGGGGACCTACGAGCAGTACTTC. Its protein product is CSADRGPGTYEQYF.

The rearrangement joins TRBV15 to TRBJ2-7, with TRBD1 matching 10 bases. The CDR3 contains 17 residues. The V gene end was trimmed by 4 bases and the J gene end by 2 bases; junction bases not matched to a gene: 11. Looked up from germline, CDR1 is LNHNV and CDR2 is YYDKDF (reference sequence). DNA of the CDR3: TGTGCCACCAGCATCCAGCAAGCCGGGACAGGGGCCTACGAGCAGTACTTC. Protein: CATSIQQAGTGAYEQYF.

The J gene is TRBJ2-7, the V gene TRBV11-2; 10 nucleotides align to TRBD2. Germline trimming cut 1 base from V and 3 bases from J; bases unmatched to any gene: 6. The CDR3 extends over 16 amino acids. CDR1 and CDR2 from the germline V gene are SGHAT and FQNNGV. CDR3 in amino acids: CASSLASSGSFYEQYF. The CDR3 coding sequence is TGTGCCAGCAGCTTAGCGTCTAGCGGGAGTTTCTACGAGCAGTACTTC.

The chain uses TRBV2 and TRBJ1-4; a weak D match, TRBD1 (5 bases). Trimming removed 7 bases from V and 7 bases from J, with 10 bases in between. There are 12 residues in the CDR3. Germline CDR1 and CDR2: SNHLY and FYNNEI. The CDR3 reads CASTIRGEKLFF. The CDR3 nucleotides read TGTGCCAGCACCATAAGGGGTGAAAAACTGTTTTTT. The full variable domain, its missing parts supplied by reference TRBV2 and TRBJ1-4, is EPEVTQTPSHQVTQMGQEVILRCVPISNHLYFYWYRQILGQKVEFLVSFYNNEISEKSEIFDDQFSVERPDGSNFTLKIRSTKLEDSAMYFCASTIRGEKLFFGSGTQLSVL.

The table lists this clonotype with a few counts. The genes are TRBV4-1 and TRBJ2-1; the match to TRBD2 covers 8 bases. The CDR3 has 16 residues. From germline, CDR1 is MGHRA and CDR2 YSYEKL. With 8 bases clipped from V and 3 bases from J, the junction kept 12 bases outside the gene matches. The CDR3 region is CASPLRVAGIYNEQFF. DNA for the CDR3: TGCGCCAGCCCACTAAGGGTAGCGGGGATCTACAATGAGCAGTTCTTC.

This clonotype was seen more than once but under ten times. This chain links TRBV7-8 with TRBJ2-3, with 8 bases lining up with TRBD2. The J segment lost 1 base and the V segment lost 1 base, leaving 16 bases of the junction unmatched. The CDR3 has 20 residues. Germline lookup yields CDR1 SGHVS and CDR2 FQNEAQ. The CDR3 region is CASSLDWIAGPRAGTDTQYF. For the CDR3, the DNA is TGTGCCAGCAGCTTAGATTGGATAGCGGGGCCCAGGGCGGGCACAGATACGCAGTATTTT.

This clonotype was counted a few times. The genes are TRBV10-3 and TRBJ2-3; 7 positions match TRBD2. The CDR3 sequence is 16 residues long. Germline CDR1 reads ENHRY; CDR2 reads SYGVKD. V lost 0 bases, J lost 2 bases, and 5 bases stayed unmatched. The CDR3 DNA follows: TGTGCCATCAGTGAGTCACGGGAGGCCGACACAGATACGCAGTATTTT. Amino acids: CAISESREADTDTQYF.

This clonotype was counted a few times. The chain couples TRBV7-2 to TRBJ2-2; 9 bases line up with TRBD2. Unmatched junction bases numbered 0, after V lost 1 base and J lost 3 bases. The V gene's germline CDR1 is SGHTA and CDR2 FQGNSA. The CDR3 has 15 residues. In DNA, the CDR3 is TGTGCCAGCAGCTTAGTAGCGGGAGACACCGGGGAGCTGTTTTTT. Its protein is CASSLVAGDTGELFF.

This clonotype was found a few times. The CDR3 is CASSKGQWEPQHF. The CDR3 bases are TGTGCCAGCAGCAAGGGACAGTGGGAGCCCCAGCATTTT. The chain couples TRBV27 to TRBJ1-5, with 7 bases lining up with TRBD1. V dropped 6 bases and J dropped 8; count of bases not matched to a gene: 7. CDR3 length: 13 amino acids. Germline CDR1 is MNHEY and CDR2 is SMNVEV (reference sequence).

This clonotype was recorded a few times. CDR3 sequence reads: CASSLNRVTQYF. Here the CDR3 DNA reads TGTGCCAGCAGCCTGAACAGGGTGACGCAGTATTTT. This chain links TRBV7-2 with TRBJ2-3, with D perhaps TRBD1 (6 bases). The germline V gene encodes CDR1 SGHTA and CDR2 FQGNSA. The CDR3 contains 12 residues. V lost 5 bases and J lost 9, with 12 bases in between.

This clonotype was recorded many times. V gene TRBV6-5 combines with J gene TRBJ2-5; 8 bases map to TRBD2. Trimming cost V 7 bases and J 1 base; bases outside gene matches: 11. The CDR3 sequence is 16 residues long. Germline values: CDR1 MNHEY, CDR2 SVGAGI. The CDR3 reads CASTLGGGRPQETQYF. In DNA, the CDR3 is TGTGCCAGCACCCTCGGAGGCGGGAGGCCCCAAGAGACCCAGTACTTC.

Ten or more counts support this clonotype. The chain recombines TRBV3-1 with TRBJ1-1; a weak D match, TRBD1 (6 bases). CDR1 and CDR2 (germline): LGHDT, YNNKEL (reference sequence). Between the trimmed V and J ends, which lost 3 bases and 4 bases, there was a span of 18 bases. This CDR3 has 16 amino acids. This chain's CDR3 is CASSHESTGRGTEAFF. In DNA, the CDR3 is TGTGCCAGCAGCCACGAATCAACAGGGCGCGGCACTGAAGCTTTCTTT.

This clonotype has a count of ten or more. The chain is built from TRBV28 and TRBJ1-3; D ambiguous. V was cut by 2 bases and J by 11 bases, with 10 bases left in between. Germline V gene lookup returns CDR1 MDHEN and CDR2 SYDVKM. The CDR3 sequence is 12 residues long. The CDR3 sequence is CASSLKGYPIYF. The CDR3 DNA reads TGTGCCAGCAGTTTAAAGGGATACCCCATATATTTT. The whole variable domain, remainder taken from reference TRBV28 and TRBJ1-3, is DVKVTQSSRYLVKRTGEKVFLECVQDMDHENMFWYRQDPGLGLRLIYFSYDVKMKEKGDIPEGYSVSREKKERFSLILESASTNQTSMYLCASSLKGYPIYFGEGSWLTVV.

This clonotype was seen a few times. CDR3 region: CASSLELSRGLGELFF. The CDR3 bases are TGTGCCAGCAGCTTGGAATTGTCGAGGGGGCTGGGGGAGCTGTTTTTT. The V and J genes are TRBV5-8 and TRBJ2-2, with 7 bases aligning to TRBD1. Germline CDR1 and CDR2: SGHTS and YDEGEE. The CDR3 consists of 16 residues. Trimming removed 0 bases from V and 8 bases from J; junction bases left unmatched: 10.

This clonotype has a count of ten or more. The chain couples TRBV3-1 to TRBJ1-1; D is possibly TRBD1 (6 bases). Germline loops: CDR1 LGHDT, CDR2 YNNKEL (reference sequence). The CDR3 extends over 12 amino acids. V was trimmed by 4 bases and J by 7 bases, leaving 10 bases between them. The chain's CDR3 is CASSPNRVEAFF. The CDR3 coding sequence is TGTGCCAGCAGCCCGAACAGGGTTGAAGCTTTCTTT.

This clonotype was observed a few times. The V call is TRBV15, the J call TRBJ2-5; 7 bases match TRBD2. Germline-derived CDR1 and CDR2 are LNHNV and YYDKDF (reference sequence). CDR3 length equals 17 residues. Trimming at V came to 0 bases and at J to 0 bases, leaving 7 bases not matched to a gene. The CDR3 here is CATSRDTSGINQETQYF. The CDR3 nucleotides read TGTGCCACCAGCAGAGATACCAGCGGGATTAACCAAGAGACCCAGTACTTC.

This chain joins TRBV5-1 and TRBJ1-2, with 10 bases aligning to TRBD1. V dropped 0 bases and J dropped 4; count of bases not matched to a gene: 3. This CDR3 is 15 amino acids long. Germline V gene data show CDR1 as SGHRS and CDR2 as YFSETQ. The chain's CDR3 is CASSLEGQGSYGYTF. The CDR3 DNA follows: TGCGCCAGCAGCTTGGAGGGACAGGGGAGCTATGGCTACACCTTC. The whole variable domain, filled in from reference TRBV5-1 and TRBJ1-2, reads KAGVTQTPRYLIKTRGQQVTLSCSPISGHRSVSWYQQTPGQGLQFLFEYFSETQRNKGNFPGRFSGRQFSNSRSEMNVSTLELGDSALYLCASSLEGQGSYGYTFGSGTRLTVV.

This sequence joins TRBV11-2 and TRBJ2-2, with 11 bases identical to TRBD2. V dropped 6 bases and J dropped 4; count of bases not matched to a gene: 1. The CDR3 totals 14 residues. CDR1 is SGHAT and CDR2 is FQNNGV in the germline V gene. The CDR3 DNA is TGTGCCAGCAGAACTAGCGGGAGCACCGGGGAGCTGTTTTTT. Protein product: CASRTSGSTGELFF.

The chain is built from TRBV3-1 and TRBJ2-1; the D gene is possibly TRBD2 (5 bases). The CDR3 covers 15 residues. CDR1 is LGHDT and CDR2 is YNNKEL in the germline V gene (reference sequence). Trimming pared 4 bases from V and 5 bases from J, leaving 15 bases between. DNA of the CDR3: TGTGCCAGCAGCCTAAGAGGGCGGACGAACAATGAGCAGTTCTTC. Protein product: CASSLRGRTNNEQFF.

This chain connects TRBV29-1 to TRBJ2-2; possibly TRBD2 for D (7 bases). The ends were cut back, 4 bases at V and 4 bases at J, with 13 bases in the middle. The V gene's germline CDR1 is SQVTM and CDR2 ANQGSEA. The CDR3 consists of 14 residues. The CDR3 spells CSVGRGGGTGELFF. Here the CDR3 DNA reads TGCAGCGTTGGACGGGGAGGGGGCACCGGGGAGCTGTTTTTT.

This clonotype has a handful of counts. The chain recombines TRBV6-1 with TRBJ2-7; unclear D gene. The length of the CDR3 is 13 residues. Trimming cost V 0 bases and J 5 bases, with 8 bases left between them. The germline V gene has CDR1 MNHNS and CDR2 SASEGT. The CDR3 DNA reads TGTGCCAGCAGTGAAGCAGGGTTCCACGAGCAGTACTTC. The encoded protein is CASSEAGFHEQYF.

V usage is TRBV10-3 and J usage is TRBJ1-1; D not certain. Germline V gene sequence: CDR1 ENHRY, CDR2 SYGVKD. CDR3 length equals 13 residues. Trimming removed 9 bases at V and 0 bases at J, with 11 bases between. CDR3 coding DNA: TGTGCCATTGGCCCCGGAATGAACACTGAAGCTTTCTTT. Translating gives CAIGPGMNTEAFF.